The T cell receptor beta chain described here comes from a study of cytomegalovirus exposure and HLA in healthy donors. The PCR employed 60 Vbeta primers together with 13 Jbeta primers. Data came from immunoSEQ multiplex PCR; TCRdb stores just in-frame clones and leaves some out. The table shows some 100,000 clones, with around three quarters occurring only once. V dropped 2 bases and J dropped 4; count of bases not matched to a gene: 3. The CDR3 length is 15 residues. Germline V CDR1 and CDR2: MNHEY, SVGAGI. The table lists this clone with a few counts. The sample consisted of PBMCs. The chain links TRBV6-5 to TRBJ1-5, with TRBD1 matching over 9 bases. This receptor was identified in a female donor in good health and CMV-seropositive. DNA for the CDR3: TGTGCCAGCAGTTACGGGACAGGGCTTAATCAGCCCCAGCATTTT. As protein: CASSYGTGLNQPQHF.